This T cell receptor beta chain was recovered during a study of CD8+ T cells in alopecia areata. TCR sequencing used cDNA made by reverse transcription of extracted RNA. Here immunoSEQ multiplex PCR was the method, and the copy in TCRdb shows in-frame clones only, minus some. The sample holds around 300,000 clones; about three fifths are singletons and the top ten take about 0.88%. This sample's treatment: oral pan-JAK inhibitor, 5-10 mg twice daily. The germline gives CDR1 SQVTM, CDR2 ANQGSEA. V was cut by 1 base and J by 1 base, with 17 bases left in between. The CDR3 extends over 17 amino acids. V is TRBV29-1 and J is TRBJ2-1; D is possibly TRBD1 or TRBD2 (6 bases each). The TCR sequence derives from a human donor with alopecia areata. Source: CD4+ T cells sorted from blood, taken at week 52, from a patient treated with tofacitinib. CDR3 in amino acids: CSVEGAAGGRSYNEQFF. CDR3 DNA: TGCAGCGTTGAAGGGGCCGCCGGGGGCAGGTCCTACAATGAGCAGTTCTTC.